This TCR beta chain was captured in a study of blood T cell repertoires in COVID-19. Study background: Material from acute and convalescent COVID-19 was sourced from the United States, Italy and Spain. T cells, B-cell-depleted T cells, or PBMCs supplied cDNA or gDNA.

Authors' data handling: From reference gene primer amplification, estimates of nucleated cell counts were derived. Libraries were prepared by immunoSEQ multiplex PCR; TCRdb keeps only in-frame clonotypes and omits some of them. For V, J and clone size, that table is used; D and trimming come from the DNA. The sample holds tens of thousands of clones; about 84% are singletons and the top ten take 8.8%. Germline V gene sequence: CDR1 MGHRA, CDR2 YSYEKL. V was trimmed by 4 bases and J by 4 bases, leaving 20 bases between them. The CDR3 length is 17 residues. The clonotype was recovered from a man in his fifties or sixties with acute or convalescent COVID-19. The rearrangement joins TRBV4-1 to TRBJ1-5; TRBD1 might be the D (5 bases). Sequences were obtained from peripheral blood. DNA of the CDR3: TGCGCCAGCAGCCCAATACAGGTGGTGGCGAAAAATCAGCCCCAGCATTTT. Translating it yields CASSPIQVVAKNQPQHF.